These 19 T cell receptor beta chains originate from one sample sequenced in a study of early T cells in non-severe SARS-CoV-2 infection (dated by TCRdb to 2020 to 2023). Library prep was done by 5' RACE. Sequenced on a NextSeq 500. TCRdb applied fastp at Q25 and MiXCR to the public reads, then kept only in-frame beta chains. Entries are consolidated by CDR3 protein sequence, retaining the most common genes and DNA. This sample holds around 70,000 distinct CDR3 sequences; roughly 10% were observed only once. The top ten hold roughly 3% of the sample. Sequenced sample: whole blood. All receptors come from an adult who was a healthcare worker with PCR-confirmed SARS-CoV-2 infection or an uninfected control (not recorded which).

J is TRBJ1-1 and V is TRBV7-9, with D unclear. Trimming took off 3 bases at V and 4 bases at J, with 9 bases between the two ends. The germline V gene encodes CDR1 SEHNR and CDR2 FQNEAQ (reference sequence). The CDR3 is 13 residues long. CDR3 nucleotides: TGTGCCAGCAGCTTCAGCTCTCTCACTGAAGCTTTCTTT. This gives the protein CASSFSSLTEAFF.

This clonotype was observed at least ten times. V is TRBV7-9 and J is TRBJ1-5; tentative D call: TRBD1 (6 bases). V was cut by 4 bases and J by 0 bases, with 10 bases left in between. Per germline, CDR1 SEHNR and CDR2 FQNEAQ (reference sequence). The CDR3 has 15 residues. CDR3 coding DNA: TGTGCCAGCAGCTCCCAGGGGAATAGCAATCAGCCCCAGCATTTT. This sequence encodes CASSSQGNSNQPQHF.

This clonotype was detected many times. The chain combines TRBV18 with TRBJ2-2; TRBD1 agrees at 7 bases. Looked up from germline, CDR1 is KGHSH and CDR2 is LQKENI. This CDR3 is 14 amino acids long. V lost 3 bases, J lost 7 bases, and 5 bases stayed unmatched. CDR3 in amino acids: CASSPTGTDGELFF. The CDR3 coding sequence is TGTGCCAGCTCACCGACAGGGACGGACGGGGAGCTGTTTTTT.

This clonotype has more than one count but fewer than ten. V usage is TRBV6-2 or TRBV6-3 and J usage is TRBJ2-7, with D possibly being TRBD1 or TRBD2 (5 bases each). With 1 base removed from V and 5 bases from J, the gap between germline ends came to 12 bases. Germline CDR1 is MNHEY and CDR2 is SVGEGT. This CDR3 region has 14 residues. The CDR3 DNA is TGTGCCAGCAGTTACTTGGGGGAGAAGGACGAGCAGTACTTC. This gives the protein CASSYLGEKDEQYF.

The V and J genes are TRBV20-1 and TRBJ1-4; possibly TRBD1 for D (5 bases). Germline V gene lookup returns CDR1 DFQATT and CDR2 SNEGSKA (reference sequence). Trimming shortened V by 5 bases and J by 4 bases, and 14 bases separated the two germline ends. The CDR3 sequence is 14 residues long. The CDR3 DNA reads as TGCAGTGCTTCTCCCCCGGGGCGTAATGAAAAACTGTTTTTT. Translation gives CSASPPGRNEKLFF.

The V and J genes are TRBV15 and TRBJ2-3; 7 nucleotides agree with TRBD1. V lost 1 base, J lost 3 bases, and 10 bases stayed unmatched. Germline CDR1 is LNHNV and CDR2 is YYDKDF (reference sequence). This CDR3 is 17 amino acids long. CDR3 protein: CATSRVPRTGGTDTQYF. CDR3 coding DNA: TGTGCCACCAGCAGAGTTCCGAGGACAGGTGGGACAGATACGCAGTATTTT.

This clonotype has more than one count but fewer than ten. The chain carries TRBV29-1 and TRBJ2-3, with D perhaps TRBD1 (5 bases). Germline V gene sequence: CDR1 SQVTM, CDR2 ANQGSEA. Trimming took 1 base from V and 3 from J, leaving 8 bases between them. The CDR3 extends over 13 amino acids. The CDR3 here is CSVEGQQTDTQYF. Written as DNA, the CDR3 is TGCAGCGTTGAAGGACAGCAGACAGATACGCAGTATTTT.

The table lists this clonotype with many counts. The chain couples TRBV30 to TRBJ2-1; 13 positions agree with TRBD2. The trim removed 4 bases at V and 3 bases at J, leaving 6 bases unmatched. This CDR3 has 16 residues. Germline CDR1 and CDR2: GTSNPN and SVGIG (reference sequence). CDR3 sequence (DNA): TGTGCCTGGACTAGACTAGCGGGAGGCCTCTACAATGAGCAGTTCTTC. This encodes CAWTRLAGGLYNEQFF.

This clonotype was found many times. The chain joins TRBV10-1 to TRBJ2-3; no firm D call. Trimming shortened V by 0 bases and J by 6 bases, and 10 bases separated the two germline ends. Germline V gene data show CDR1 as WNHNN and CDR2 as SYGVQD (reference sequence). The CDR3 runs to 14 residues. In DNA form, the CDR3 reads TGCGCCAGCAGTGAGTCGACAACGGCGGATACGCAGTATTTT. It is translated as CASSESTTADTQYF.

Ten or more counts support this clonotype. This chain uses TRBV4-1 with TRBJ2-7, with 9 bases matching TRBD2. In germline, CDR1 is MGHRA, CDR2 YSYEKL. V dropped 5 bases and J dropped 0; count of bases not matched to a gene: 5. This CDR3 comprises 15 residues. The CDR3 sequence: CASSVTSGSSYEQYF. The CDR3 DNA reads as TGCGCCAGCAGCGTAACTAGCGGGTCCTCCTACGAGCAGTACTTC.

The V and J genes are TRBV5-5 and TRBJ2-1; D is possibly TRBD2 (8 bases). The CDR3 runs to 15 residues. Trimming removed 4 bases at V and 5 bases at J, with 16 bases between. Germline V gene data show CDR1 as SGHKS and CDR2 as YYEKEE (reference sequence). The chain's CDR3 is CASSPRGTSNNEQFF. The CDR3 DNA sequence: TGTGCCAGCAGCCCCAGGGGGACTAGTAACAATGAGCAGTTCTTC.

This clonotype appeared many times. The chain links TRBV7-9 to TRBJ1-5; 9 bases are shared with TRBD1. The V gene end was trimmed by 5 bases and the J gene end by 1 base; junction bases not matched to a gene: 3. CDR3 size: 15 residues. CDR1 is SEHNR, CDR2 FQNEAQ, per germline (reference sequence). CDR3 sequence: CASSRDRVSNQPQHF. DNA for the CDR3: TGTGCCAGCAGCCGGGACAGGGTGAGCAATCAGCCCCAGCATTTT.

This clonotype showed up many times. The chain joins TRBV5-1 to TRBJ1-1, with D hard to call. The germline V gene has CDR1 SGHRS and CDR2 YFSETQ. Between the trimmed V and J ends, which lost 5 bases and 0 bases, there was a span of 11 bases. This CDR3 is 14 amino acids long. The CDR3 spells CASRGGFVNTEAFF. The CDR3 nucleotides are TGCGCCAGCAGAGGAGGGTTTGTGAACACTGAAGCTTTCTTT. Drawing the rest from reference TRBV5-1 and TRBJ1-1, the complete variable domain is KAGVTQTPRYLIKTRGQQVTLSCSPISGHRSVSWYQQTPGQGLQFLFEYFSETQRNKGNFPGRFSGRQFSNSRSEMNVSTLELGDSALYLCASRGGFVNTEAFFGQGTRLTVV.

This clonotype was counted ten times or more. The chain uses TRBV20-1 and TRBJ2-1; 10 bases are shared with TRBD2. The V segment lost 3 bases and the J segment 0 bases; nucleotides outside the gene matches: 5. The CDR3 length is 16 residues. Germline assignment: CDR1 DFQATT and CDR2 SNEGSKA (reference sequence). The CDR3 reads CSASWSSGSSYNEQFF. The CDR3, as DNA: TGCAGTGCTAGCTGGTCTAGCGGGAGCTCCTACAATGAGCAGTTCTTC.

This clonotype was observed a handful of times. The chain has TRBV20-1 and TRBJ2-3; TRBD2 is a possible D gene (5 bases). The V gene's germline CDR1 is DFQATT and CDR2 SNEGSKA (reference sequence). Deletions cut 3 bases from V and 0 bases from J, with 13 bases between. The CDR3 is made up of 15 amino acids. The CDR3 loop reads CSASTADSSTDTQYF. The CDR3 nucleotides are TGCAGTGCTAGTACAGCGGATTCTAGCACAGATACGCAGTATTTT.

The chain joins TRBV5-4 to TRBJ2-7, with TRBD2 matching over 7 bases. The J segment lost 6 bases and the V segment lost 0 bases, leaving 9 bases of the junction unmatched. CDR1 and CDR2 from the germline V gene are SGHNT and YYREEE (reference sequence). The CDR3 contains 15 residues. The CDR3 DNA follows: TGTGCCAGCAGCTTGGGAAGCGGGATAGAGGGCGAGCAGTACTTC. Translating it yields CASSLGSGIEGEQYF.

There are a few counts of this clonotype. J is TRBJ2-3 and V is TRBV20-1; D not certain. Germline V gene sequence: CDR1 DFQATT, CDR2 SNEGSKA (reference sequence). The CDR3 has 15 amino acids. Between the trimmed V and J ends, which lost 7 bases and 2 bases, there was a span of 19 bases. The CDR3 region has the DNA TGCAGTGTTACATTATCTACGGGCAACACAGATACGCAGTATTTT. This codes for CSVTLSTGNTDTQYF.

This clonotype was counted a few times. The rearrangement links TRBV7-2 to TRBJ1-2; no reliable D call. Trimming removed 1 base at V and 4 bases at J, with 16 bases between. Germline V gene lookup returns CDR1 SGHTA and CDR2 FQGNSA. The CDR3 totals 16 residues. CDR3 protein: CASSLVRPQNSYGYTF. DNA of the CDR3: TGTGCCAGCAGCTTAGTACGACCCCAGAACTCCTATGGCTACACCTTC.

The chain uses TRBV6-2 or TRBV6-3 and TRBJ1-1; a weak D match, TRBD1 (6 bases). Trimming shortened V by 4 bases and J by 4 bases, and 13 bases separated the two germline ends. The CDR3 is made up of 14 amino acids. Germline-derived CDR1 and CDR2 are MNHEY and SVGEGT. The CDR3 DNA is TGTGCCAGCAGTTTCCCGCAGGGGACCACTGAAGCTTTCTTT. This translates into CASSFPQGTTEAFF.